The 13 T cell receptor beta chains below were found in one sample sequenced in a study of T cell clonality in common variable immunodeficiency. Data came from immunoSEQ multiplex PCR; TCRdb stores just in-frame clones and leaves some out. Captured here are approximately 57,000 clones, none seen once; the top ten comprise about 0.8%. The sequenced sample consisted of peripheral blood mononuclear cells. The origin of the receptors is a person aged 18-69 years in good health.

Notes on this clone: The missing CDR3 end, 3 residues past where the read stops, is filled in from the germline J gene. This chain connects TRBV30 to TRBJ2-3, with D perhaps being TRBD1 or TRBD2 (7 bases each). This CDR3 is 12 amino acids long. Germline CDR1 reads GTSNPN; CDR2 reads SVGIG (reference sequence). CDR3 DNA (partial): TGTGCCTGGAGGGGAGGGGGCGAGACG. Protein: CAWRGGGET. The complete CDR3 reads CAWRGGGETQYF. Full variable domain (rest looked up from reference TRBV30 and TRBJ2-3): SQTIHQWPATLVQPVGSPLSLECTVEGTSNPNLYWYRQAAGRGLQLLFYSVGIGQISSEVPQNLSASRPQDRQFILSSKKLLLSDSGFYLCAWRGGGETQYFGPGTRLTVL.

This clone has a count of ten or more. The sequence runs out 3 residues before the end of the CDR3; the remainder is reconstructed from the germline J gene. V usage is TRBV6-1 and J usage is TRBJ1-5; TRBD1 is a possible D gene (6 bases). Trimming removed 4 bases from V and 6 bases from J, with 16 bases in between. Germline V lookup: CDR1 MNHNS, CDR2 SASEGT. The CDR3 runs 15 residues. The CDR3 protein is CASSGSGTGSQPQHF. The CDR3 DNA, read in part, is TGTGCCAGCAGTGGATCGGGCACAGGGAGTCAGCCC.

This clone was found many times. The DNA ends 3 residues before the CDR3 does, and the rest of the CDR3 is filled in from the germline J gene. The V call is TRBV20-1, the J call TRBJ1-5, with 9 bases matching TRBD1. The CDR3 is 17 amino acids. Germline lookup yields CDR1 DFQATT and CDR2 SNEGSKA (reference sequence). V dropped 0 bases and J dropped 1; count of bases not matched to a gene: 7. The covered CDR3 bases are TGCAGTGCTAGAGATTTTGTGGGACAGGGAAGCAATCAGCCC. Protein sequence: CSARDFVGQGSNQP. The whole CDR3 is CSARDFVGQGSNQPQHF.

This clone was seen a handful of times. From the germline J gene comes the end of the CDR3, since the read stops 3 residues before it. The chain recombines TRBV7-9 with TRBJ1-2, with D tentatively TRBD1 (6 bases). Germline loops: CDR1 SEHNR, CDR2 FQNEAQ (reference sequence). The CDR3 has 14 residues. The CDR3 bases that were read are TGTGCCAGCAGTTTCCTGGACAGCAACAATGAC. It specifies CASSFLDSNND. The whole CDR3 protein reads CASSFLDSNNDYTF.

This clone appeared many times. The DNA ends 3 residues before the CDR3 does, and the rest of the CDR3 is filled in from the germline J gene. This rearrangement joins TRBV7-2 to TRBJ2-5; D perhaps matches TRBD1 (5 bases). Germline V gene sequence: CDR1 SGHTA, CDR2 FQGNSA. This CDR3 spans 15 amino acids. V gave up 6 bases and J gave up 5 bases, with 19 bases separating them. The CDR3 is CASSPYSREWETQYF. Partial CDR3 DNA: TGTGCCAGCAGTCCATACAGCAGGGAATGGGAGACC.

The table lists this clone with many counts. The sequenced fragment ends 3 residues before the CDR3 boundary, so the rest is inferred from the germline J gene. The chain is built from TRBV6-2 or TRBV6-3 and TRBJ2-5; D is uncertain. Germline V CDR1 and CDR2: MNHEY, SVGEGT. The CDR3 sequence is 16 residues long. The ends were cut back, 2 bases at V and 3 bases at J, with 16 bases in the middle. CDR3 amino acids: CASSYVAGQLEETQYF. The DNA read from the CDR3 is TGTGCCAGCAGTTACGTGGCAGGCCAGCTCGAAGAGACC.

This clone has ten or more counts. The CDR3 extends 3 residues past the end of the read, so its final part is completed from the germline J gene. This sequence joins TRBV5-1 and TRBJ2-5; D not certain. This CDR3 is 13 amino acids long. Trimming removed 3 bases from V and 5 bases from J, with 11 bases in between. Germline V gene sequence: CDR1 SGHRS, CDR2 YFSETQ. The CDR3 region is CASSSVVEETQYF. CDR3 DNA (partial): TGCGCCAGCAGCTCGGTGGTTGAGGAGACC.

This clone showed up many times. CDR3 sequence reads: CSVASTENGYTF. CDR3 DNA, as far as it was read: TGCAGCGTGGCATCGACAGAAAATGGC. This sequence joins TRBV29-1 and TRBJ1-2, with D possibly TRBD1 on 5 matching bases. From the germline J gene comes the end of the CDR3, since the read stops 3 residues before it. V was trimmed by 6 bases and J by 6 bases, leaving 14 bases between them. The CDR3 spans 12 residues. Germline loops: CDR1 SQVTM, CDR2 ANQGSEA.

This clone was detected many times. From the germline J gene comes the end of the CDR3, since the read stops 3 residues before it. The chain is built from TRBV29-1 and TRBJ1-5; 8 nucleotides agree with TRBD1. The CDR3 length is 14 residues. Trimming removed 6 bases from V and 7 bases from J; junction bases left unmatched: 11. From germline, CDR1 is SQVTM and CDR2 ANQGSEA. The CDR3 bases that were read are TGCAGCGTCTCTGACGGACAGGGTAGACAGCCC. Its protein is CSVSDGQGRQP. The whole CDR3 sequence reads CSVSDGQGRQPQHF.

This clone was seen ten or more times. The CDR3 DNA, read in part, is TGCAGTGCTATTGGACACCGAGAA. As protein: CSAIGHRE. The CDR3 reads in full as CSAIGHREAFF. The genes are TRBV20-1 and TRBJ1-1; D is possibly TRBD1 (5 bases). The read ends 3 residues before the CDR3 terminus; that terminus is restored from the germline J gene. The CDR3 is made up of 11 amino acids. Germline lookup yields CDR1 DFQATT and CDR2 SNEGSKA (reference sequence).

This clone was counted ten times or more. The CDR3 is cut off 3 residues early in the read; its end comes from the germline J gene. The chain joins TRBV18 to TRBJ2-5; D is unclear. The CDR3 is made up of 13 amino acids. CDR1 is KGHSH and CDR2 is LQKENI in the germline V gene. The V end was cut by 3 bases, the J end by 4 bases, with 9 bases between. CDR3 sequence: CASSPNEGETQYF. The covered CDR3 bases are TGTGCCAGCTCACCGAACGAAGGAGAGACC.

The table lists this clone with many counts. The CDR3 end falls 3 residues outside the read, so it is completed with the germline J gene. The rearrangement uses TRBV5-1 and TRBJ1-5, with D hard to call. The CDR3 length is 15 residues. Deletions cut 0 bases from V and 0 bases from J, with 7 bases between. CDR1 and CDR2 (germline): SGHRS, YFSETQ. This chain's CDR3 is CASSLEAGSNQPQHF. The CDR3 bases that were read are TGCGCCAGCAGCTTGGAAGCAGGTAGCAATCAGCCC.

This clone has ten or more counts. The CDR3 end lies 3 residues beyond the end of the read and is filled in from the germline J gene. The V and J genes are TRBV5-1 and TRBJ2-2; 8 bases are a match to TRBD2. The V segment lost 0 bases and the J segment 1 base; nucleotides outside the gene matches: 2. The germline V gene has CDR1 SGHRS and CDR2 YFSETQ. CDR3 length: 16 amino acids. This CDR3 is CASSLEAGGNTGELFF. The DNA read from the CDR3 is TGCGCCAGCAGCTTGGAGGCGGGAGGGAACACCGGGGAG.